The 15 T cell receptor beta chains below were found in one sample sequenced in a study of Graves' ophthalmopathy and Graves' hyperthyroidism. CDR3 regions of TCR beta were amplified from RNA transcripts. Second-round multiplex PCR came after first-round RT-PCR with HTBI primers. TCRdb reprocessed the multiplex PCR reads via MiXCR and lists one record per CDR3 protein. The data contain just over 400,000 distinct CDR3 sequences, around a fifth of them singletons. Sequencing was done on a sample of peripheral blood. These receptor sequences come from a woman between 18 and 29 years old with stable Graves' hyperthyroidism.

This clonotype was found many times. The chain joins TRBV27 to TRBJ2-2; no firm D call. V shed 4 bases and J shed 4 bases, with 25 bases lying between them. The V gene's germline CDR1 is MNHEY and CDR2 SMNVEV (reference sequence). This CDR3 is built from 19 residues. The CDR3 loop is CASSSSIPAPDALTGELFF. The CDR3 coding sequence is TGTGCCAGCAGTTCCTCCATCCCGGCTCCAGATGCCCTCACCGGGGAGCTGTTTTTT.

This clonotype has ten or more counts. The chain employs TRBV19 and TRBJ1-2, with D possibly matching TRBD1 (5 bases). V lost 8 bases and J 7 bases, leaving 17 bases between the germline ends. The length of the CDR3 is 13 residues. CDR1 is LNHDA and CDR2 is SQIVND in the germline V gene (reference sequence). The CDR3 sequence: CASHPRRAAGYTF. CDR3 bases: TGTGCCAGTCACCCGCGCAGGGCGGCTGGCTACACCTTC.

This clonotype was detected only a few times. The chain uses TRBV30 and TRBJ2-7; possible D gene TRBD2, 7 bases. Germline CDR1 is GTSNPN and CDR2 is SVGIG (reference sequence). Trimming stripped 3 bases from V and 3 bases from J, with 12 bases between. The CDR3 is 13 residues long. CDR3 loop: CAWSGGRRYEQYF. Here the CDR3 DNA reads TGTGCCTGGAGCGGGGGGCGACGCTACGAGCAGTACTTC. The variable domain in full, with the rest retrieved from reference TRBV30 and TRBJ2-7, is SQTIHQWPATLVQPVGSPLSLECTVEGTSNPNLYWYRQAAGRGLQLLFYSVGIGQISSEVPQNLSASRPQDRQFILSSKKLLLSDSGFYLCAWSGGRRYEQYFGPGTRLTVT.

The CDR3 region is CASSSTRTEAFF. CDR3 nucleotides: TGTGCCAGCAGCTCGACCCGGACTGAAGCTTTCTTT. V usage is TRBV13 and J usage is TRBJ1-1; D remains ambiguous. With 4 bases removed from V and 5 bases from J, the gap between germline ends came to 8 bases. CDR1 PRHDT and CDR2 FYEKMQ come from the germline V gene (reference sequence). The CDR3 covers 12 residues.

The chain carries TRBV11-2 and TRBJ2-7; TRBD2 matches 7 bases. The length of the CDR3 is 14 residues. Losses at the gene ends were 1 base for V and 7 bases for J; bases not matched to a gene: 7. Germline V gives CDR1 SGHAT, CDR2 FQNNGV. CDR3 in DNA: TGTGCCAGCAGCTTAGCCCCGCCAGCGGGAGAGCAGTACTTC. This gives the protein CASSLAPPAGEQYF.

The chain employs TRBV11-2 and TRBJ1-5; tentative D call: TRBD1 (6 bases). Germline V gene lookup returns CDR1 SGHAT and CDR2 FQNNGV. There are 14 residues in the CDR3. The V end lost 6 bases, the J end lost 6 bases, and 15 bases lay between the germline ends. CDR3 loop: CASSLGGAGQPQHF. CDR3 bases: TGTGCCAGCAGTTTGGGGGGCGCGGGTCAGCCCCAGCATTTT.

Many counts were recorded for this clonotype. The rearrangement joins TRBV20-1 to TRBJ1-1; a possible D gene is TRBD1 (6 bases). CDR1 and CDR2 from the germline V gene are DFQATT and SNEGSKA (reference sequence). The CDR3 is 14 residues long. V shed 4 bases and J shed 1 base, with 13 bases lying between them. This chain's CDR3 is CSATPGQRNTEAFF. The DNA of the CDR3 is TGCAGTGCTACCCCGGGACAAAGGAACACTGAAGCTTTCTTT.

This clonotype was recorded many times. V is TRBV7-9 and J is TRBJ2-2; D uncertain. From germline, CDR1 is SEHNR and CDR2 FQNEAQ (reference sequence). The V end was cut by 10 bases, the J end by 4 bases, with 16 bases between. The CDR3 spans 14 residues. The CDR3 spells CAILEQRLTGELFF. Written as DNA, the CDR3 is TGTGCCATACTCGAACAGCGACTCACCGGGGAGCTGTTTTTT.

At least ten counts were recorded for this clonotype. The rearrangement links TRBV6-5 to TRBJ1-1; weak D call: TRBD1 (6 bases). The germline V gene has CDR1 MNHEY and CDR2 SVGAGI. Trimming pared 2 bases from V and 3 bases from J, leaving 7 bases between. The CDR3 totals 13 residues. The CDR3 nucleotides are TGTGCCAGCAGTTACCGGGGGCACACTGAAGCTTTCTTT. Translated, it gives CASSYRGHTEAFF.

This clonotype was seen more than once but under ten times. V is TRBV28 and J is TRBJ2-7, with 9 bases aligning to TRBD1. The V and J ends lost 5 bases and 0 bases, in that order; junction bases with no gene match: 2. The length of the CDR3 is 14 residues. The germline CDR1 and CDR2 sequences are MDHEN and SYDVKM. The CDR3 region has the DNA TGTGCCAGCAGTGGGACAGGGAACTCCTACGAGCAGTACTTC. Protein sequence: CASSGTGNSYEQYF.

This clonotype was detected ten times or more. The V and J genes are TRBV6-1 and TRBJ2-7, with 8 bases lining up with TRBD2. Germline lookup yields CDR1 MNHNS and CDR2 SASEGT. CDR3 size: 15 residues. Trimming took 6 bases from V and 0 from J; bases not matched to a gene: 7. CDR3: CASSQASGPSYEQYF. The CDR3 coding sequence is TGTGCCAGCAGCCAGGCTAGCGGGCCCTCCTACGAGCAGTACTTC.

V and J are TRBV12-3 or TRBV12-4 and TRBJ1-1; no clear D. The CDR3 spans 12 residues. The V end lost 6 bases, the J end lost 11 bases, and 16 bases lay between the germline ends. The CDR3 DNA is TGTGCCAGCAGCCGACTAGCCGATGGGGCTTTCTTT. Translating it yields CASSRLADGAFF.

This clonotype has a count of ten or more. V and J are TRBV6-5 and TRBJ1-5, with a weak D call TRBD1 (5 bases). The CDR3 spans 15 residues. Germline CDR1 and CDR2: MNHEY and SVGAGI. The ends were cut back, 6 bases at V and 0 bases at J, with 12 bases in the middle. The CDR3 coding sequence is TGTGCCAGCAGGGGGACGGAACGTAGCAATCAGCCCCAGCATTTT. Translating it yields CASRGTERSNQPQHF.

A remark on this clonotype: A much more abundant neighbour one base away suggests this may be a read error. Given the absence of the conserved phenylalanine or tryptophan at the CDR3 end, a read error is likely. V gene TRBV7-9 combines with J gene TRBJ2-5, with D perhaps assigned TRBD1 or TRBD2 (6 bases each). From germline, CDR1 is SEHNR and CDR2 FQNEAQ (reference sequence). The CDR3 runs to 16 residues. Trimming removed 3 bases from V and 2 bases from J, with 16 bases in between. The chain's CDR3 is CASSFFRGDLQETQYL. The CDR3 nucleotides are TGTGCCAGCAGCTTCTTTAGGGGGGACCTTCAAGAGACCCAGTACCTC.

This clonotype has at least ten counts. The chain employs TRBV6-5 and TRBJ2-7; a possible D gene is TRBD1 (7 bases). The CDR3 length is 15 residues. V was pared by 3 bases and J by 6 bases, with 18 bases between. Germline lookup yields CDR1 MNHEY and CDR2 SVGAGI. CDR3 sequence: CASSYGAGRGVEQYF. The CDR3 DNA is TGTGCCAGCAGTTATGGGGCTGGCAGGGGGGTCGAGCAGTACTTC.